This TCR beta chain was obtained from a study of regulatory T cells in long-lasting Graves disease. Sample time point: newly diagnosed GD, antithyroid drugs for less than 3 months. Extracted RNA from PBMCs served as the source of the TCR library. Trimming cost V 3 bases and J 4 bases, with 15 bases left between them. The CDR3 length is 15 residues. Per germline, CDR1 SGHAT and CDR2 FQNNGV. According to the study, TCR beta libraries were built with iRepertoire HTBI primers and CDR3-region Arm-PCR. MiXCR, applied by TCRdb to the multiplex PCR reads, yields one record per CDR3 protein. Among more than 450,000 distinct CDR3 sequences listed, around 12% were seen once. This sample also belongs to another study, concerning T cells in Graves' hyperthyroidism and ophthalmopathy. This second study notes: The model made its ophthalmopathy prediction, and onset followed a median approximately 6 months later.

This receptor was taken from a woman between 25 and 40 years old with Graves disease. The sample here was peripheral blood mononuclear cells (PBMCs), taken at new diagnosis, from a patient treated with antithyroid drugs. The J gene is TRBJ2-5, the V gene TRBV11-2; tentatively, D is TRBD1 or TRBD2 (5 bases each). CDR3 amino acids: CASSLGRLGGETQYF. CDR3 coding DNA: TGTGCCAGCAGCTTGGGGCGGTTAGGAGGAGAGACCCAGTACTTC.